The following is a TCR beta chain sequence with its context. The data belong to a study of cytotoxic CD8 clonotypes in ibrutinib-treated CLL. Clones were sequenced by immunoSEQ multiplex PCR, and TCRdb holds only the in-frame ones, with some missing. The sample lists over 110,000 clones; less than 95% were seen once. This CDR3 is built from 14 residues. Germline CDR1 MGHDK, CDR2 SYGVNS. V was trimmed by 8 bases and J by 0 bases, leaving 12 bases between them. The chain uses TRBV25-1 and TRBJ2-3; D is uncertain. The input for sequencing was PBMCs, taken after 12 months of ibrutinib treatment. The source is a human donor with chronic lymphocytic leukemia. CDR3 nucleotides: TGTGCCAGCGGGCGCAGTCTGAGCACAGATACGCAGTATTTT. It is translated as CASGRSLSTDTQYF.